This T cell receptor (beta chain) originates from a study of blood T cell repertoires in COVID-19. As for the study in general: Sites across the United States, Italy and Spain contributed samples from acute and convalescent COVID-19.

The CDR3 has 13 amino acids. The germline gives CDR1 SQVTM, CDR2 ANQGSEA. After removal of 4 bases from V and 1 base from J, the junction contained 2 bases not matched to a gene. This clone appeared once. In the source study's methods: Using reference gene primer amplification, nucleated cell counts were estimated. Sequencing used immunoSEQ multiplex PCR; TCRdb keeps in-frame clones, though not all of them. V and J calls and clone size follow that table, whereas D and trimming were derived from the DNA. The data contain around 70,000 clones, over 75% of them singletons. Specimen: peripheral blood. The TCR originated in a woman older than 75 with active or convalescent COVID-19. V and J are TRBV29-1 and TRBJ2-7; 9 bases are shared with TRBD2. This CDR3 is CSVGREGSYEQYF. CDR3 nucleotides: TGCAGCGTTGGGCGGGAGGGGTCCTACGAGCAGTACTTC.